One sample yielded the 6 T cell receptor beta chains listed below, sequenced in a study of blood T cell repertoires in COVID-19 (TCRdb year 2020). Libraries were prepared through the immunoSEQ multiplex PCR assay. This immuneACCESS table, as held by TCRdb, lists in-frame sequences with V and J called but not all clones. Of the missing ones, under half trace to an unresolved V gene in checked studies; the others have no known cause. Counted in this sample were 100,000 to 150,000 clones; roughly 90% of them appeared once. The ten largest clones represent over 1% of the sample. What was sequenced was peripheral blood. These receptors were obtained from a woman older than 75 with acute or convalescent COVID-19.

V gene TRBV5-4 combines with J gene TRBJ2-3; 7 positions agree with TRBD1. CDR3 length: 16 amino acids. The J segment lost 6 bases and the V segment lost 4 bases, leaving 14 bases of the junction unmatched. The germline V gene has CDR1 SGHNT and CDR2 YYREEE (reference sequence). In DNA form, the CDR3 reads TGTGCCAGCAGCCCAGGGGGACAGATGCCTCGGGATACGCAGTATTTT. Amino acid sequence: CASSPGGQMPRDTQYF.

The V gene is TRBV5-1, the J gene TRBJ1-5, with TRBD1 identical over 7 bases. The V segment lost 0 bases and the J segment 3 bases; nucleotides outside the gene matches: 3. Germline CDR1 is SGHRS and CDR2 is YFSETQ. This CDR3 has 15 residues. CDR3 nucleotide sequence: TGCGCCAGCAGCTTGGAGGGGGCCATCAATCAGCCCCAGCATTTT. As protein: CASSLEGAINQPQHF.

The table lists this clone with a few counts. The chain couples TRBV27 to TRBJ1-3; D might be TRBD1 (5 bases). Germline V gene lookup returns CDR1 MNHEY and CDR2 SMNVEV (reference sequence). V lost 6 bases, J lost 0 bases, and 12 bases lay in between. This CDR3 contains 15 residues. Here the CDR3 DNA reads TGTGCCAGCAGACCAACAGGCAGCTCTGGAAACACCATATATTTT. This gives the protein CASRPTGSSGNTIYF.

This chain links TRBV6-5 with TRBJ2-1; 10 nucleotides agree with TRBD2. V shed 6 bases and J 8 bases; nucleotides not matched to a gene: 10. CDR3 length equals 15 residues. Germline assignment: CDR1 MNHEY and CDR2 SVGAGI. For the CDR3, the DNA is TGTGCCAGCAGACCAACTAGCGGGAAGGGCTATGAGCAGTTCTTC. Translating gives CASRPTSGKGYEQFF.

V and J are TRBV3-1 (or the pseudogene TRBV3-2) and TRBJ1-1; D is possibly TRBD1 (5 bases). V was trimmed by 2 bases and J by 4 bases, leaving 17 bases between them. CDR1 and CDR2 from the germline V gene are LGHDT and YNNKEL (reference sequence). The CDR3 is 16 amino acids. The chain's CDR3 is CASSQNPGNLGTEAFF. CDR3 coding DNA: TGTGCCAGCAGCCAAAACCCAGGGAATTTGGGCACTGAAGCTTTCTTT.

V and J are TRBV5-1 and TRBJ1-1; the D is unclear. The CDR3 spans 16 residues. V lost 3 bases and J 0 bases, leaving 15 bases between the germline ends. Germline V CDR1 and CDR2: SGHRS, YFSETQ. The CDR3 DNA sequence: TGCGCCAGCAGCTCGGAACCGGGAAAGATGAACACTGAAGCTTTCTTT. Translated, it gives CASSSEPGKMNTEAFF.